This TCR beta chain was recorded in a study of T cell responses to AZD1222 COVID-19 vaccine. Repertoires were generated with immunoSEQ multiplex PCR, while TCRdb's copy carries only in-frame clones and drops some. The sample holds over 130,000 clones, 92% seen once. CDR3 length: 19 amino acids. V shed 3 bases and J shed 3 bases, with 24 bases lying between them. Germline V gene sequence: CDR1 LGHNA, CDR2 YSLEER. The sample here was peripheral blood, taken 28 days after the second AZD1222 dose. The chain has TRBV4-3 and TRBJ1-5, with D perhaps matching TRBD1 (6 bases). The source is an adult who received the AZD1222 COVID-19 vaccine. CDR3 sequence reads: CASSHPQGQGRFYNQPQHF. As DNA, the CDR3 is TGCGCCAGCAGCCACCCCCAGGGGCAGGGTCGATTTTACAATCAGCCCCAGCATTTT.